This passage covers 9 T cell receptor beta chains from one sample sequenced in a study of graft-versus-host responses after intestinal transplantation. The table came from immunoSEQ multiplex PCR; TCRdb's copy has only in-frame clones and leaves some out. The table lists 90,000 to 130,000 clones, approximately 92% of them singletons. Their specific antigens are unknown. This specimen consisted of unstimulated CD8+ T cells sorted from spleen or lymph node cells, obtained before intestinal transplant. The origin of the receptors is a human donor who received an intestinal transplant.

The J gene is TRBJ1-5, the V gene TRBV28; TRBD1 matches 8 bases. Looked up from germline, CDR1 is MDHEN and CDR2 is SYDVKM. The V and J ends lost 6 bases and 4 bases, in that order; junction bases with no gene match: 8. The CDR3 is made up of 15 amino acids. CDR3 in DNA: TGTGCCAGCAGCGGGGGACAGGCCGCTAATCAGCCCCAGCATTTT. It codes for CASSGGQAANQPQHF.

A single count supports this clone. The chain carries TRBV7-6 and TRBJ1-5; TRBD1 matches at 8 bases. After removal of 4 bases from V and 1 base from J, the junction contained 18 bases not matched to a gene. There are 20 residues in the CDR3. Germline CDR1 SGHVS, CDR2 FNYEAQ. This chain's CDR3 is CASSSPGTGLSRESNQPQHF. CDR3 coding DNA: TGTGCCAGCAGCTCCCCCGGGACAGGTCTATCCCGGGAAAGCAATCAGCCCCAGCATTTT.

The chain links TRBV28 to TRBJ2-1; 9 nucleotides agree with TRBD2. The trim removed 3 bases at V and 5 bases at J, leaving 11 bases unmatched. There are 17 residues in the CDR3. CDR1 MDHEN and CDR2 SYDVKM come from the germline V gene. The CDR3 protein is CASSFSYSGRFHNEQFF. CDR3 in DNA: TGTGCCAGCAGTTTCTCCTACAGCGGGAGGTTCCACAATGAGCAGTTCTTC.

The gene calls are TRBV5-1 and TRBJ1-1, with 9 nucleotides matching TRBD1. J was trimmed by 1 base and V by 4 bases; bases with no gene match: 2. The CDR3 is 14 residues long. CDR1 SGHRS and CDR2 YFSETQ come from the germline V gene. The CDR3: CASSLTGGNTEAFF. CDR3 bases: TGCGCCAGCAGCCTGACAGGGGGGAACACTGAAGCTTTCTTT.

This clone occurred once. V is TRBV29-1 and J is TRBJ2-7; TRBD2 matches 10 bases. V lost 5 bases, J lost 0 bases, and 1 base stayed unmatched. This CDR3 comprises 13 residues. Germline CDR1 reads SQVTM; CDR2 reads ANQGSEA. The CDR3 DNA reads as TGCAGCGTTTCTAGCGGGAGCTCCTACGAGCAGTACTTC. It is translated as CSVSSGSSYEQYF.

The chain joins TRBV7-8 to TRBJ2-5; weak D call: TRBD2 (5 bases). Trimming pared 6 bases from V and 5 bases from J, leaving 22 bases between. The CDR3 consists of 16 residues. The V gene's germline CDR1 is SGHVS and CDR2 FQNEAQ. The CDR3 DNA reads TGTGCCAGCAGTTTATCAACACTAGGGCCCAGTGAGACCCAGTACTTC. Translated: CASSLSTLGPSETQYF.

This clone was detected only once. The chain uses TRBV4-1 and TRBJ2-5; no clear D. Trimming took off 7 bases at V and 3 bases at J, with 24 bases between the two ends. This CDR3 is built from 17 residues. Per germline, CDR1 MGHRA and CDR2 YSYEKL. As DNA, the CDR3 is TGCGCCAGCACGAGTCTTGAGAATAGAGCCTCAGAAGAGACCCAGTACTTC. The encoded protein is CASTSLENRASEETQYF.

The CDR3 here is CASSESGGNTEAFF. CDR3 DNA sequence: TGTGCCAGCAGTGAATCCGGGGGGAACACTGAAGCTTTCTTT. The chain links TRBV6-1 to TRBJ1-1; perhaps TRBD1 as D (5 bases). V was trimmed by 2 bases and J by 1 base, leaving 8 bases between them. Per the germline V gene, CDR1 is MNHNS and CDR2 is SASEGT. The CDR3 totals 14 residues.

The sample holds one count of this clone. CDR3 sequence reads: CASSSWTGPWTEAFF. DNA for the CDR3: TGTGCCAGCAGTTCCTGGACAGGACCTTGGACTGAAGCTTTCTTT. V usage is TRBV28 and J usage is TRBJ1-1; TRBD1 matches 7 bases. The junction had 10 bases not matched to a gene; V was cut back by 4 bases and J by 5 bases. This CDR3 region has 15 residues. Germline V gene data show CDR1 as MDHEN and CDR2 as SYDVKM.